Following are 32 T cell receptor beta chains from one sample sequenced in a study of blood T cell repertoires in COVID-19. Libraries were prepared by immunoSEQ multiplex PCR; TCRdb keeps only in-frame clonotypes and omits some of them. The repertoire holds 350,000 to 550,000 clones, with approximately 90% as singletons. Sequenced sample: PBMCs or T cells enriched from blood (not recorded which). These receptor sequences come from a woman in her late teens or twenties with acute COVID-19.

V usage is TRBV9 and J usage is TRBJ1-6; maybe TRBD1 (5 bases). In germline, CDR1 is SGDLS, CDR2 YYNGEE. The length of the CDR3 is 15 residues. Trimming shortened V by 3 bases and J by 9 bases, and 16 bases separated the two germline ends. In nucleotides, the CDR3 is TGTGCCAGCAGCGGTGGGCAGGGTCATGGTTCACCCCTCCACTTT. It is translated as CASSGGQGHGSPLHF.

As DNA, the CDR3 is TGTGCCAGCAGCTCTATCGGGTACGAGCAGTACTTC. Protein: CASSSIGYEQYF. The chain links TRBV3-1 (or the pseudogene TRBV3-2) to TRBJ2-7, with D unclear. V lost 5 bases and J 4 bases, leaving 9 bases between the germline ends. CDR1 LGHDT and CDR2 YNNKEL come from the germline V gene (reference sequence). The CDR3 runs to 12 residues.

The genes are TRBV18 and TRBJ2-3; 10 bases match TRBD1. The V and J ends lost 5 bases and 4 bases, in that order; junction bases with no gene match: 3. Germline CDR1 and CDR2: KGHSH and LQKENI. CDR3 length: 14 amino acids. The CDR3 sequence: CASSETGGADTQYF. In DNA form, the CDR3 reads TGTGCCAGCTCAGAGACAGGGGGCGCAGATACGCAGTATTTT.

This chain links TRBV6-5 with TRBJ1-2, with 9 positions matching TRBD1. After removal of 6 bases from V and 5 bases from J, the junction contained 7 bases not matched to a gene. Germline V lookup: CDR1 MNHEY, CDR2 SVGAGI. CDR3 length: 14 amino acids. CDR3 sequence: CASRPAGQGYGYTF. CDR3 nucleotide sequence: TGTGCCAGCAGGCCGGCGGGACAGGGATATGGCTACACCTTC.

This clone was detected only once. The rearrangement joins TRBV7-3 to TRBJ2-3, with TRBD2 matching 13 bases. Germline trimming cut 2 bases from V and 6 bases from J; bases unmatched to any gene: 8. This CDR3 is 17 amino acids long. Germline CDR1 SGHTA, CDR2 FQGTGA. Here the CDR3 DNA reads TGTGCCAGCAGCTTAGGGACTAGCGGGGTGGGTGCCGATACGCAGTATTTT. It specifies CASSLGTSGVGADTQYF.

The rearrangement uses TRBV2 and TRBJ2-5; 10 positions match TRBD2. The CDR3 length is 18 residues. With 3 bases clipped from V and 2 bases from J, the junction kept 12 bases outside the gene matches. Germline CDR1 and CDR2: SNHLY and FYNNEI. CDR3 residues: CASSERGLAGVGQETQYF. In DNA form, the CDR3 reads TGTGCCAGCAGTGAGAGGGGGCTAGCGGGAGTTGGACAAGAGACCCAGTACTTC.

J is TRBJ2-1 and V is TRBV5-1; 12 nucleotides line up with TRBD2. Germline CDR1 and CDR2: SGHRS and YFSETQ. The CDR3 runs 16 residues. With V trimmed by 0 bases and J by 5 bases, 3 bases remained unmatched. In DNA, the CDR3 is TGCGCCAGCAGCTTGGGACGGACTAGCGGGAACAATGAGCAGTTCTTC. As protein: CASSLGRTSGNNEQFF.

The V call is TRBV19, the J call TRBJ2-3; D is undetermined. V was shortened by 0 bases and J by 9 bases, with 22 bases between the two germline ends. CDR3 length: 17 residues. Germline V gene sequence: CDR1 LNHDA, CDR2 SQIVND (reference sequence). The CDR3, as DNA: TGTGCCAGTAGTATAGATACGGGTCTTGCGCTGTACACAACGCAGTATTTT. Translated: CASSIDTGLALYTTQYF. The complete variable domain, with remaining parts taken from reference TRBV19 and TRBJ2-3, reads DGGITQSPKYLFRKEGQNVTLSCEQNLNHDAMYWYRQDPGQGLRLIYYSQIVNDFQKGDIAEGYSVSREKKESFPLTVTSAQKNPTAFYLCASSIDTGLALYTTQYFGPGTRLTVL.

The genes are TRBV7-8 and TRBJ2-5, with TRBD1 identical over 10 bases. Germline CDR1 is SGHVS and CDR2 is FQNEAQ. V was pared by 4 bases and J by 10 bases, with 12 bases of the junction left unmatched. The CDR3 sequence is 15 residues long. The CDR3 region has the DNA TGTGCCAGCAGCTCTCCGGGACAGGGGACGTGGGACCAGTACTTC. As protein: CASSSPGQGTWDQYF.

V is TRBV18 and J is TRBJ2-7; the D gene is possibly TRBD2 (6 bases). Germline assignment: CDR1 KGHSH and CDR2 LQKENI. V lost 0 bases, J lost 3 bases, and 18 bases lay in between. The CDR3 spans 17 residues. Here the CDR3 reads CASSPPNFSGFHYEQYF. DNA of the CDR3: TGTGCCAGCTCACCACCGAACTTTAGCGGTTTCCACTACGAGCAGTACTTC.

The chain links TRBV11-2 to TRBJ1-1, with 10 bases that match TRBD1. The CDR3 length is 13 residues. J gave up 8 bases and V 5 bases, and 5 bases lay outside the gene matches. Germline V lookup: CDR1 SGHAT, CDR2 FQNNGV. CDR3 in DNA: TGTGCCAGCAGCAGGGACAGGGGCGCCGAAGCTTTCTTT. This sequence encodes CASSRDRGAEAFF.

The CDR3 here is CASSQDSFQVDGELFF. The CDR3 nucleotides are TGTGCCAGCAGCCAAGATTCTTTCCAGGTTGACGGGGAGCTGTTTTTT. The chain is built from TRBV3-1 (or the pseudogene TRBV3-2) and TRBJ2-2; D remains unclear. Trimming pared 0 bases from V and 7 bases from J, leaving 15 bases between. The CDR3 has 16 amino acids. Germline loops: CDR1 LGHDT, CDR2 YNNKEL (reference sequence).

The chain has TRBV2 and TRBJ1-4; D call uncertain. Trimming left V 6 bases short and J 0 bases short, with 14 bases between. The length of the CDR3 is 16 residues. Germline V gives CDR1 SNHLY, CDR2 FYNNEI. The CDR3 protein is CASRVDKYATNEKLFF. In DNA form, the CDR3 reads TGTGCCAGCAGAGTTGACAAGTATGCAACTAATGAAAAACTGTTTTTT.

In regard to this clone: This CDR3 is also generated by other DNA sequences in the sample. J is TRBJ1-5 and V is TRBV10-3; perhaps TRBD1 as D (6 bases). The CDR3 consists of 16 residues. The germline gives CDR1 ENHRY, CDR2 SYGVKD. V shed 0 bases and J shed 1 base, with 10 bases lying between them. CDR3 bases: TGTGCCATCAGTGAGTCGAAGGGGGGGAGCAATCAGCCCCAGCATTTT. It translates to CAISESKGGSNQPQHF.

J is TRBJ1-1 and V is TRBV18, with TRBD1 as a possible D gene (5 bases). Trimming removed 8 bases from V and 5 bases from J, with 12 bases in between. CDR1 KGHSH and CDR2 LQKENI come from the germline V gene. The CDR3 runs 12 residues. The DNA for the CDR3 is TGTGCCAGCCGAACGACAGTTACTGAAGCTTTCTTT. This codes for CASRTTVTEAFF.

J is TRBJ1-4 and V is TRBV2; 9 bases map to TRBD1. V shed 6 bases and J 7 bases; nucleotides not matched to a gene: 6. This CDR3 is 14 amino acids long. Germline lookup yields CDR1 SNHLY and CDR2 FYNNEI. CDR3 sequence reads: CASRTGTGSEKLFF. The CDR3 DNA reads TGTGCCAGCAGGACCGGGACAGGGAGTGAAAAACTGTTTTTT.

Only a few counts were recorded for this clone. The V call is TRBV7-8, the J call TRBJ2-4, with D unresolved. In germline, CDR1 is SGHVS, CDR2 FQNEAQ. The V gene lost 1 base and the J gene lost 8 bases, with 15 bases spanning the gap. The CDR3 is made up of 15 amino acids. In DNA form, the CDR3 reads TGTGCCAGCAGCTTAGGAGAGATGGCGGTTCACATTCAGTACTTC. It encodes CASSLGEMAVHIQYF. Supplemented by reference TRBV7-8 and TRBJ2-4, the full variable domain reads GAGVSQSPRYKVAKRGQDVALRCDPISGHVSLFWYQQALGQGPEFLTYFQNEAQLDKSGLPSDRFFAERPEGSVSTLKIQRTQQEDSAVYLCASSLGEMAVHIQYFGAGTRLSVL.

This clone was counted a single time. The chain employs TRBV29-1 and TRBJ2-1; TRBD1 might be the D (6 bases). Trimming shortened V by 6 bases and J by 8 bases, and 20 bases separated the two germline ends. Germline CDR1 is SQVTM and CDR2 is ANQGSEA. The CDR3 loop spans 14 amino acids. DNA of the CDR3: TGCAGCGTGCCGACAGGCGAGGGCTTCGATGAGCAGTTCTTC. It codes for CSVPTGEGFDEQFF.

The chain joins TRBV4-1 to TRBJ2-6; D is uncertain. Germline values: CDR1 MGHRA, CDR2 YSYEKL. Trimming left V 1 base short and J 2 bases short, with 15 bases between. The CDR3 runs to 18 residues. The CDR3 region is CASSQGRQALPGANVLTF. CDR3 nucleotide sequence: TGCGCCAGCAGCCAAGGAAGGCAGGCTCTTCCTGGGGCCAACGTCCTGACTTTC.

The CDR3 spells CATSDFGGSANPQYF. The CDR3 coding sequence is TGTGCCACCAGTGATTTCGGCGGGAGCGCTAATCCGCAGTATTTT. The chain joins TRBV24-1 to TRBJ2-3, with TRBD2 matching over 7 bases. Germline loops: CDR1 KGHDR, CDR2 SFDVKD. The length of the CDR3 is 15 residues. V gave up 1 base and J gave up 10 bases; unmatched junction bases: 10.

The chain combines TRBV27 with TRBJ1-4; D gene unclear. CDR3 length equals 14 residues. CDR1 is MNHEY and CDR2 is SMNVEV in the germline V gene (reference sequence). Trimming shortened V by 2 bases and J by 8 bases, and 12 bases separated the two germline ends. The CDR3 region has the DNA TGTGCCAGCAGTTTAGCGGGCGGGGTAGAAAAACTGTTTTTT. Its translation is CASSLAGGVEKLFF.

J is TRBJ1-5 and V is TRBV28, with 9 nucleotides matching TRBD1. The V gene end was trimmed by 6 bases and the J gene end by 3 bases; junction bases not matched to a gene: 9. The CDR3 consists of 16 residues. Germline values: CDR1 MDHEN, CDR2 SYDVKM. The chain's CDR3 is CASRTGQGTNNQPQHF. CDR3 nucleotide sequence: TGTGCCAGCAGAACTGGACAGGGGACAAACAATCAGCCCCAGCATTTT.

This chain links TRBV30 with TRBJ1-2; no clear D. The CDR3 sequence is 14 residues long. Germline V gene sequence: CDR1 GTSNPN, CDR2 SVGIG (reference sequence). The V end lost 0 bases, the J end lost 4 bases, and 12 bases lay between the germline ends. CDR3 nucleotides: TGTGCCTGGAGTGTAATTGGGAGGATCTATGGCTACACCTTC. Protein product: CAWSVIGRIYGYTF.

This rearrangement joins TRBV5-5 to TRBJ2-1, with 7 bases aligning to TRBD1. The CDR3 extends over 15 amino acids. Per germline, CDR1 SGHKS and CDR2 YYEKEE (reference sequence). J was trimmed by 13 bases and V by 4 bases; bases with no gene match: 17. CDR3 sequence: CASSPITRDSQLQFF. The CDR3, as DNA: TGTGCCAGCAGCCCAATAACCCGGGACAGTCAACTCCAGTTCTTC.

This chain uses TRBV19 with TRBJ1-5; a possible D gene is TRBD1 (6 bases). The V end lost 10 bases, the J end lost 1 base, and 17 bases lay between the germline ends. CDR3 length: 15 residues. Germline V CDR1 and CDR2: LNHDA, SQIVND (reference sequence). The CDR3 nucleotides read TGTGCCACCAACTGGGGGCGAGGGAGCAATCAGCCCCAGCATTTT. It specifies CATNWGRGSNQPQHF.

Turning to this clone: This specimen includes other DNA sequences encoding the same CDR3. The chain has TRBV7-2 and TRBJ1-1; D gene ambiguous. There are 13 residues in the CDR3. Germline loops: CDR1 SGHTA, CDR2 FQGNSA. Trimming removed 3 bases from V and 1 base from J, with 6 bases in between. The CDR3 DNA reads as TGTGCCAGCAGCTTGAATAGGAACACTGAAGCTTTCTTT. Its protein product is CASSLNRNTEAFF.

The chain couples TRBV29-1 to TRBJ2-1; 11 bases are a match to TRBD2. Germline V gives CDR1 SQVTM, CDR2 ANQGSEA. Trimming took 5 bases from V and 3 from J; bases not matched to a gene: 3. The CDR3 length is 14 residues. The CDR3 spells CSVLLAGGYNEQFF. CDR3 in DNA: TGCAGCGTTCTTCTAGCGGGAGGCTACAATGAGCAGTTCTTC.

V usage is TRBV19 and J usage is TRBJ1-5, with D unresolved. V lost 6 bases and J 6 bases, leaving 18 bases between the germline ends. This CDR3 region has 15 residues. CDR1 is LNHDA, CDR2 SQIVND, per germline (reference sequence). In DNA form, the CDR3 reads TGTGCCAGTAGCAGCGACCTACTAGCGGGTCAGCCCCAGCATTTT. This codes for CASSSDLLAGQPQHF.

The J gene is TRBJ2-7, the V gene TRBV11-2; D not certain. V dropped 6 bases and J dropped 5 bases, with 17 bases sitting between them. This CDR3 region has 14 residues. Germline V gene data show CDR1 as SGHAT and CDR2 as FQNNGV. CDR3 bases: TGTGCCAGCAGGAGCACGAGGAAAGGTAACGAGCAGTACTTC. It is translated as CASRSTRKGNEQYF.

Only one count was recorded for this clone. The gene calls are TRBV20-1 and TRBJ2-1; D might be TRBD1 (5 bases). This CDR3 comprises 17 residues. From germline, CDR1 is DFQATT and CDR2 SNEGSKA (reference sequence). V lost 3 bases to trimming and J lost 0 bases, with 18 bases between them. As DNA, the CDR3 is TGCAGTGCTAGTTTCGAGACAGAAATGAGCTCCTACAATGAGCAGTTCTTC. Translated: CSASFETEMSSYNEQFF.

The CDR3, as DNA: TGTGCCAGCAGTCTACTCAATGAGCAGTTCTTC. It specifies CASSLLNEQFF. The rearrangement uses TRBV28 and TRBJ2-1; unclear D gene. CDR3 size: 11 residues. The ends were cut back, 5 bases at V and 6 bases at J, with 5 bases in the middle. CDR1 is MDHEN and CDR2 is SYDVKM in the germline V gene.

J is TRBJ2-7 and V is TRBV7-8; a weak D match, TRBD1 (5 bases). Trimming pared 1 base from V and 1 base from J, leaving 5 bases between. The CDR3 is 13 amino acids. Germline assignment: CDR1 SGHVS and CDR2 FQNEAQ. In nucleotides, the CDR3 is TGTGCCAGCAGCTTAGACAGGTCCTACGAGCAGTACTTC. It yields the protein CASSLDRSYEQYF.